Reported below is one T cell receptor beta chain. Its target is unknown. The authors incorporated unique molecular identifiers into the TCR beta cDNA libraries. A population of about 1 to 11 million T cells gave rise to roughly 0.5 million cDNA molecules. TCRdb re-derived calls from the PCR reads in MiXCR, one entry per CDR3 protein. The sample records hundreds of thousands of distinct CDR3 sequences, roughly 29% being singletons. The data stem from a study of post-analysis software for immune sequencing data. About the study: Relapsing-remitting, secondary progressive and progressive-relapsing multiple sclerosis were all included among the disease courses. Study results and caveats: Among multiple sclerosis patients, normalized Chao1 diversity was significantly below that of controls.

The sequenced material came from blood. This receptor was obtained from a girl between 5 and 17 years old with multiple sclerosis.

CDR3 loop: CASSVSPHGTSNYGYTF. CDR3 in DNA: TGTGCCAGCAGCGTCAGTCCTCACGGGACATCTAACTATGGCTACACCTTC. V gene TRBV7-6 combines with J gene TRBJ1-2; TRBD1 is a possible D gene (6 bases). This CDR3 region has 17 residues. Per the germline V gene, CDR1 is SGHVS and CDR2 is FNYEAQ. Trimming took 5 bases from V and 0 from J, leaving 19 bases between them.